The rows below give T cell receptor beta chains drawn from one sample of a study of vaccination effects on CD4 cells after COVID-19. Here immunoSEQ multiplex PCR was the method, and the copy in TCRdb shows in-frame clones only, minus some. The sample lists about 18,000 clones; over 65% were seen once. For these receptors, no antigen is known. Sequencing was performed on CD4+ T cells from PBMCs cultured with SARS-CoV-2 spike peptides, taken after COVID-19 vaccination. The receptors derive from a human donor who had a prior SARS-CoV-2 infection. Both conserved end residues are part of each CDR3. Fields, in order: V gene, J gene, clone size, D gene, CDR3 DNA, CDR3 protein. A D gene is named only where the DNA matches it firmly. Some rows mark clone size as missing; the rest say once, few, many or name a class of expanded clone.

V gene: TRBV2
J gene: TRBJ2-1
clone size: .
D gene: TRBD2
CDR3 DNA: TGTGCCAGCAGGGGACTAGCGGGAGTGTTGGTCAATGAGCAGTTCTTC
CDR3 protein: CASRGLAGVLVNEQFF

V gene: TRBV18
J gene: TRBJ1-1
clone size: .
D gene: .
CDR3 DNA: TGTGCCAGCTCCCGGCGGGACACTGAAGCTTTCTTT
CDR3 protein: CASSRRDTEAFF

V gene: TRBV27
J gene: TRBJ1-2
clone size: large
D gene: .
CDR3 DNA: TGTGCCAGCAGCGTTCGACCACCGACAGTCTTTTATGGCTACACCTTC
CDR3 protein: CASSVRPPTVFYGYTF

V gene: TRBV5-4
J gene: TRBJ2-7
clone size: .
D gene: TRBD1
CDR3 DNA: TGTGCCAGCAGACCCGGGACCGGGACAGGGGGAGGCGAGCAGTACTTC
CDR3 protein: CASRPGTGTGGGEQYF

V gene: TRBV9
J gene: TRBJ2-2
clone size: medium-sized
D gene: TRBD1
CDR3 DNA: TGTGCCAGCAGCGTAGTTTGGACAGGGGGTTTGCCCGGGGAGCTGTTTTTT
CDR3 protein: CASSVVWTGGLPGELFF

V gene: TRBV6-5
J gene: TRBJ2-1
clone size: .
D gene: .
CDR3 DNA: TGTGCCAGCACCCGAACGCCTAACATTGCGTTGGGGCAGTTCTTC
CDR3 protein: CASTRTPNIALGQFF

V gene: TRBV28
J gene: TRBJ1-1
clone size: once
D gene: TRBD1
CDR3 DNA: TGTGCCAGCAGTTTTTTGGGACAGGGGCTCTCTTGGGGCACTGAAGCTTTCTTT
CDR3 protein: CASSFLGQGLSWGTEAFF

V gene: TRBV9
J gene: TRBJ2-5
clone size: .
D gene: .
CDR3 DNA: TGTGCCAGCAGCGTAGACCAGGGGTCAGGAGAGACCCAGTACTTC
CDR3 protein: CASSVDQGSGETQYF

V gene: TRBV6-4
J gene: TRBJ1-2
clone size: medium-sized
D gene: .
CDR3 DNA: TGTGCCAGCAGTGCCTCCCCGGCTGCTAACTATGGCTACACCTTC
CDR3 protein: CASSASPAANYGYTF

V gene: TRBV2
J gene: TRBJ1-1
clone size: once
D gene: .
CDR3 DNA: TGTGCCAGCAGAGATGAGTGGGGGACTCGGGCTTTCTTT
CDR3 protein: CASRDEWGTRAFF

V gene: TRBV6-6
J gene: TRBJ1-3
clone size: .
D gene: .
CDR3 DNA: TGTGCCAGCAGGGATAAGGGGCCTCAGACTAACACCATATATTTT
CDR3 protein: CASRDKGPQTNTIYF

V gene: TRBV9
J gene: TRBJ2-2
clone size: .
D gene: TRBD1
CDR3 DNA: TGTGCCAGCGGAAGACAGGGAGAGACCGGGGAGCTGTTTTTT
CDR3 protein: CASGRQGETGELFF

V gene: TRBV18
J gene: TRBJ1-2
clone size: .
D gene: .
CDR3 DNA: TGTGCCAGCTCACCCCCGGCTCCGTCAAATAACTATGGCTACACCTTC
CDR3 protein: CASSPPAPSNNYGYTF

V gene: TRBV7-9
J gene: TRBJ1-6
clone size: few
D gene: .
CDR3 DNA: TGTGCCAGCAGCTTAGCAGGAGGCTCCTATAATTCACCCCTCCACTTT
CDR3 protein: CASSLAGGSYNSPLHF

V gene: TRBV4-2
J gene: TRBJ2-3
clone size: .
D gene: TRBD2
CDR3 DNA: TGTGCCAGCAGCCAAGGGGACTACACAGATACGCAGTATTTT
CDR3 protein: CASSQGDYTDTQYF

V gene: TRBV20-1
J gene: TRBJ2-4
clone size: .
D gene: TRBD2
CDR3 DNA: TGCAGTGCTAGAGATAGGAGGACTAGGTACTTC
CDR3 protein: CSARDRRTRYF

V gene: TRBV10-3
J gene: TRBJ1-4
clone size: .
D gene: .
CDR3 DNA: TGTGCCATCAGTGAATCCCCCCCGGATCCGGAAAAACTGTTTTTT
CDR3 protein: CAISESPPDPEKLFF

V gene: TRBV10-3
J gene: TRBJ2-5
clone size: .
D gene: .
CDR3 DNA: TGTGCCATCAGTTCCTCCGGGGGGCAGGAGACCCAGTACTTC
CDR3 protein: CAISSSGGQETQYF

V gene: TRBV5-6
J gene: TRBJ2-1
clone size: .
D gene: .
CDR3 DNA: TGTGCCAGCAGCTTGTTTGAGGCTCCTGCCTACAATGAGCAGTTCTTC
CDR3 protein: CASSLFEAPAYNEQFF

V gene: TRBV15
J gene: TRBJ2-5
clone size: few
D gene: TRBD2
CDR3 DNA: TGTGCCACCAGCAGAGCTTGGGGAGGGCCCCAAGAGACCCAGTACTTC
CDR3 protein: CATSRAWGGPQETQYF

V gene: TRBV7-9
J gene: TRBJ1-2
clone size: .
D gene: .
CDR3 DNA: TGTGCCAGCAGCTTACAGGGAGGCTATGGCTACACCTTC
CDR3 protein: CASSLQGGYGYTF

V gene: TRBV5-4
J gene: TRBJ2-6
clone size: few
D gene: TRBD1
CDR3 DNA: TGTGCCAGCAGCCCCGGGACAGGGGGCTCTGGGGCCAACGTCCTGACTTTC
CDR3 protein: CASSPGTGGSGANVLTF

V gene: TRBV9
J gene: TRBJ1-2
clone size: .
D gene: .
CDR3 DNA: TGTGCCAGCAGCGTATGGGGTAACTATGGCTACACCTTC
CDR3 protein: CASSVWGNYGYTF

V gene: TRBV3-1/TRBV3-2
J gene: TRBJ1-2
clone size: .
D gene: .
CDR3 DNA: TGTGCCAGCAGCCCAACATCTAACTATGGCTACACCTTC
CDR3 protein: CASSPTSNYGYTF

V gene: TRBV18
J gene: TRBJ2-2
clone size: .
D gene: .
CDR3 DNA: TGTGCCAGCTCACCATATATGGACACCGGGGAGCTGTTTTTT
CDR3 protein: CASSPYMDTGELFF

V gene: TRBV11-2
J gene: TRBJ2-5
clone size: once
D gene: TRBD2
CDR3 DNA: TGTGCCAGCAGCTTAGCCCGCGGGGGGCTGGGGATCGAGACCCAGTACTTC
CDR3 protein: CASSLARGGLGIETQYF

V gene: TRBV6-1
J gene: TRBJ2-7
clone size: .
D gene: TRBD1
CDR3 DNA: TGTGCCAGCAGTGAAGGTTGGCAGGGGGTATACTACGAGCAGTACTTC
CDR3 protein: CASSEGWQGVYYEQYF

V gene: TRBV7-8
J gene: TRBJ1-6
clone size: .
D gene: TRBD1
CDR3 DNA: TGTGCCAGCAGCGGACAGGGAAATTCACCCCTCCACTTT
CDR3 protein: CASSGQGNSPLHF

V gene: TRBV19
J gene: TRBJ1-2
clone size: .
D gene: .
CDR3 DNA: TGTGCCAGTAGCTCAACTGGAGTGCTGCGGGGCTACACCTTC
CDR3 protein: CASSSTGVLRGYTF

V gene: TRBV2
J gene: TRBJ1-5
clone size: .
D gene: .
CDR3 DNA: TGTGCCAGCAGGGTTTCAAACCGACAGAGCAATCAGCCCCAGCATTTT
CDR3 protein: CASRVSNRQSNQPQHF

V gene: TRBV5-1
J gene: TRBJ2-1
clone size: .
D gene: .
CDR3 DNA: TGCGCCAGCAGCTTGGACACCTACAATGAGCAGTTCTTC
CDR3 protein: CASSLDTYNEQFF

V gene: TRBV5-1
J gene: TRBJ2-3
clone size: .
D gene: .
CDR3 DNA: TGCGCCAGCAGCTTGATGCAAGGGCTGCCCTCCGATACGCAGTATTTT
CDR3 protein: CASSLMQGLPSDTQYF

V gene: TRBV30
J gene: TRBJ1-2
clone size: few
D gene: .
CDR3 DNA: TGTGCCTGGAGTGTACCAGGGGACTATGGCTACACCTTC
CDR3 protein: CAWSVPGDYGYTF

V gene: TRBV3-1/TRBV3-2
J gene: TRBJ1-3
clone size: .
D gene: TRBD1
CDR3 DNA: TGTGCCAGCAGCCAAAGGGGAAGGGATAACAGGGGACGGAACACCATATATTTT
CDR3 protein: CASSQRGRDNRGRNTIYF

V gene: TRBV12-3/TRBV12-4
J gene: TRBJ2-1
clone size: .
D gene: .
CDR3 DNA: TGTGCCAGCAGTTTTGTCGTGGGGAATGAGCAGTTCTTC
CDR3 protein: CASSFVVGNEQFF

V gene: TRBV5-1
J gene: TRBJ2-4
clone size: once
D gene: .
CDR3 DNA: TGCGCCAGCAGCTTCTCGGGGGAACATGGGGGCAACATTCAGTACTTC
CDR3 protein: CASSFSGEHGGNIQYF

V gene: TRBV18
J gene: TRBJ2-4
clone size: .
D gene: TRBD1
CDR3 DNA: TGTGCCAGCTCACGGACGGGACAGGGCTTAAACATTCAGTACTTC
CDR3 protein: CASSRTGQGLNIQYF

V gene: TRBV2
J gene: TRBJ2-7
clone size: few
D gene: .
CDR3 DNA: TGTGCCAGCATGCGTATCCATGGCTCCTACGAGCAGTACTTC
CDR3 protein: CASMRIHGSYEQYF

V gene: TRBV7-9
J gene: TRBJ2-1
clone size: once
D gene: TRBD2
CDR3 DNA: TGTGCCAGCAGCCCGTATGGGGGCGGGAGGGCCGTCAATGAGCAGTTCTTC
CDR3 protein: CASSPYGGGRAVNEQFF

V gene: TRBV7-9
J gene: TRBJ2-7
clone size: .
D gene: .
CDR3 DNA: TGTGCCAGCAGGCCTACACCCGCCTCCTACGAGCAGTACTTC
CDR3 protein: CASRPTPASYEQYF

V gene: TRBV19
J gene: TRBJ1-5
clone size: .
D gene: .
CDR3 DNA: TGTGCCAGTAGTACCGCCCCAGGGCCCCAGCATTTT
CDR3 protein: CASSTAPGPQHF

V gene: TRBV7-8
J gene: TRBJ2-5
clone size: .
D gene: .
CDR3 DNA: TGTGCCAGCAGCTTTACGAGAGAAGAGACCCAGTACTTC
CDR3 protein: CASSFTREETQYF

V gene: TRBV21-1
J gene: TRBJ2-1
clone size: .
D gene: .
CDR3 DNA: TGTGCCAGCAGCCCTGAGGGGGATCCCGAGTCGGTAAGGAATGAGCAGTTCTTC
CDR3 protein: CASSPEGDPESVRNEQFF

V gene: TRBV20-1
J gene: TRBJ1-4
clone size: medium-sized
D gene: .
CDR3 DNA: TGCAGTGCTAGTAACTCACAGGTGGTTGGAAAACTGTTTTTT
CDR3 protein: CSASNSQVVGKLFF

V gene: TRBV5-1
J gene: TRBJ2-2
clone size: .
D gene: .
CDR3 DNA: TGCGCCAGCAGCTTTGAACCAACTGGCGGGGAGCTGTTTTTT
CDR3 protein: CASSFEPTGGELFF

V gene: TRBV5-1
J gene: TRBJ1-3
clone size: .
D gene: .
CDR3 DNA: TGCGCCAGCAGCTTCCGACCACGAATTACGGACCGAAGAGAGGGAAACACCATATATTTT
CDR3 protein: CASSFRPRITDRREGNTIYF

V gene: TRBV28
J gene: TRBJ1-5
clone size: few
D gene: .
CDR3 DNA: TGTGCCAGCAGTTTAATCGTCAATCAGCCCCAGCATTTT
CDR3 protein: CASSLIVNQPQHF

V gene: TRBV11-3
J gene: TRBJ2-2
clone size: .
D gene: .
CDR3 DNA: TGTGCCAGCAGCAAAACAGCCACCGGGGAGCTGTTTTTT
CDR3 protein: CASSKTATGELFF